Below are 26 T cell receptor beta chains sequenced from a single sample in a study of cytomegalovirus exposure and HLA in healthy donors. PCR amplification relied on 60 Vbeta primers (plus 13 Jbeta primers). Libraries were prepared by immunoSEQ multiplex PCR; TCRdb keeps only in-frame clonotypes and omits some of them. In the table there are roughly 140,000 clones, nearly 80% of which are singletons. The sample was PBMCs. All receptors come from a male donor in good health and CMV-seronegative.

CDR3 sequence: CASSLGTGGYTEAFF. The CDR3 DNA is TGTGCCAGCAGCTTAGGAACAGGGGGTTACACTGAAGCTTTCTTT. The chain recombines TRBV7-6 with TRBJ1-1, with 8 positions matching TRBD1. Losses at the gene ends were 1 base for V and 3 bases for J; bases not matched to a gene: 4. The CDR3 extends over 15 amino acids. Per germline, CDR1 SGHVS and CDR2 FNYEAQ.

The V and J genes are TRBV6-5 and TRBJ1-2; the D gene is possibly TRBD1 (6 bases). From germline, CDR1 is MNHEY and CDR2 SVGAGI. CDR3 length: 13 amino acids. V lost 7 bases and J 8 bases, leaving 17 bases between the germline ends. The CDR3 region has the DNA TGTGCCAGCACACGACAGGCCGGCTTGGGCTACACCTTC. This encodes CASTRQAGLGYTF.

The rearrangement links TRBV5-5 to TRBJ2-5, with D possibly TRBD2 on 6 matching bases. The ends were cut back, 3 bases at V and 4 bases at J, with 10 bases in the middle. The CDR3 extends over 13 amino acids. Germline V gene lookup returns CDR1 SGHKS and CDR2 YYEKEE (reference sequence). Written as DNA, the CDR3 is TGTGCCAGCAGCTGGGGGGAGCGAGAGACCCAGTACTTC. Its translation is CASSWGERETQYF.

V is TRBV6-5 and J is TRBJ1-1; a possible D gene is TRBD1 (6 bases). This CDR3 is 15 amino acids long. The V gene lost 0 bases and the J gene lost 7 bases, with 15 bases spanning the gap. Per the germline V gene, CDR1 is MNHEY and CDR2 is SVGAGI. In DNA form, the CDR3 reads TGTGCCAGCAGTTACTCGCAGGGGATGCAAGATGAAGCTTTCTTT. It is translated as CASSYSQGMQDEAFF.

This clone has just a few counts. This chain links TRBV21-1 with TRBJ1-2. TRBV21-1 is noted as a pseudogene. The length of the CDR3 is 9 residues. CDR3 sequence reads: CASCNGYTF. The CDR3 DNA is TGTGCCAGCTGTAATGGCTACACCTTC.

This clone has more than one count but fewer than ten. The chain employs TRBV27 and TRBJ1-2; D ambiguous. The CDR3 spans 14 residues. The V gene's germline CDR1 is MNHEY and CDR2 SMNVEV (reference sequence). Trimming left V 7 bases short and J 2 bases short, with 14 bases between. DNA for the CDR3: TGTGCCAGCAAGGGTTGGGGAGCGAACTATGGCTACACCTTC. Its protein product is CASKGWGANYGYTF.

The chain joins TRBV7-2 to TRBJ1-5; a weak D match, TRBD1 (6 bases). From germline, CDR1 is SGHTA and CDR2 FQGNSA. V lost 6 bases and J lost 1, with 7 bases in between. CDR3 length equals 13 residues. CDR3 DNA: TGTGCCAGCAGACAGGGAAGCAATCAGCCCCAGCATTTT. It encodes CASRQGSNQPQHF.

The CDR3 protein is CASSGGTHNEKLFF. CDR3 bases: TGCGCCAGCAGCGGCGGGACCCATAATGAAAAACTGTTTTTT. The chain combines TRBV5-1 with TRBJ1-4; TRBD1 is a possible D gene (5 bases). Trimming removed 4 bases at V and 4 bases at J, with 11 bases between. The CDR3 runs to 14 residues. The germline CDR1 and CDR2 sequences are SGHRS and YFSETQ.

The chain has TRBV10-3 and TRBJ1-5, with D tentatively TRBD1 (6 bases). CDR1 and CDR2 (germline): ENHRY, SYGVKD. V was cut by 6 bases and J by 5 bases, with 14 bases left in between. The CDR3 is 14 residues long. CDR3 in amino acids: CAISHDRRYQPQHF. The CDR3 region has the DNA TGTGCCATCAGCCACGACAGGCGTTATCAGCCCCAGCATTTT.

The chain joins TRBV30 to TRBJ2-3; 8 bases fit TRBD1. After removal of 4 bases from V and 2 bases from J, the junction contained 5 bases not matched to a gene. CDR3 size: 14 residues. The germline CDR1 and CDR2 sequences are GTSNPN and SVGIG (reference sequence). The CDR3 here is CAWKDRADTDTQYF. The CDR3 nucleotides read TGTGCCTGGAAGGACAGGGCGGACACAGATACGCAGTATTTT.

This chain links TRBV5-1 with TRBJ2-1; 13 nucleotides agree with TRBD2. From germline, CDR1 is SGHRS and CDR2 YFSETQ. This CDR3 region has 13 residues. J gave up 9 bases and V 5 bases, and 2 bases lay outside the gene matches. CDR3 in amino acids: CASRTSGGVEQFF. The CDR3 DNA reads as TGCGCCAGCAGAACTAGCGGGGGGGTTGAGCAGTTCTTC.

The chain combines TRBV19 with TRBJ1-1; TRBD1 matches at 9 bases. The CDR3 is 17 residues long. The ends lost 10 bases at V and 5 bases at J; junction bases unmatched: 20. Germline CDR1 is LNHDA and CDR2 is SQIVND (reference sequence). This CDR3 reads CATKPTGGTGRITEAFF. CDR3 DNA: TGTGCCACTAAACCCACGGGTGGGACAGGGAGAATAACTGAAGCTTTCTTT. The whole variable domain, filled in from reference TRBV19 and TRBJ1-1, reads DGGITQSPKYLFRKEGQNVTLSCEQNLNHDAMYWYRQDPGQGLRLIYYSQIVNDFQKGDIAEGYSVSREKKESFPLTVTSAQKNPTAFYLCATKPTGGTGRITEAFFGQGTRLTVV.

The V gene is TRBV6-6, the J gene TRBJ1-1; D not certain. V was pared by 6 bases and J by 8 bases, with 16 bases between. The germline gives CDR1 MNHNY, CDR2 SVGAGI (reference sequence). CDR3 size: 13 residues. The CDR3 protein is CASRAGSPEEAFF. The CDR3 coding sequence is TGTGCCAGCAGGGCAGGCAGTCCTGAAGAAGCTTTCTTT.

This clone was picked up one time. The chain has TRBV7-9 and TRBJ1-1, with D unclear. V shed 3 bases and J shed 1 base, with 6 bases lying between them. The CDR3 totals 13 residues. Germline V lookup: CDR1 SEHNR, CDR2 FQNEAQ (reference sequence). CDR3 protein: CASSLSGNTEAFF. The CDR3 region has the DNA TGTGCCAGCAGCTTGTCAGGGAACACTGAAGCTTTCTTT.

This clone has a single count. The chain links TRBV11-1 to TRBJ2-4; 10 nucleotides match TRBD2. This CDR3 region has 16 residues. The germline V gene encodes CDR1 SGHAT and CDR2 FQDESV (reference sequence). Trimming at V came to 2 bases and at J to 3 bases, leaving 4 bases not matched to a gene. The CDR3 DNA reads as TGTGCCAGCAGCTTAACAGCGGGGGGGATCAAAAACATTCAGTACTTC. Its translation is CASSLTAGGIKNIQYF.

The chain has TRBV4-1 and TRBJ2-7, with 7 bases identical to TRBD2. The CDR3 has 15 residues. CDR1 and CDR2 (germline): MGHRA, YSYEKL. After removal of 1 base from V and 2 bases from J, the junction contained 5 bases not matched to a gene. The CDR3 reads CASSQGGGATYEQYF. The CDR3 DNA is TGCGCCAGCAGCCAAGGGGGGGGAGCCACCTACGAGCAGTACTTC.

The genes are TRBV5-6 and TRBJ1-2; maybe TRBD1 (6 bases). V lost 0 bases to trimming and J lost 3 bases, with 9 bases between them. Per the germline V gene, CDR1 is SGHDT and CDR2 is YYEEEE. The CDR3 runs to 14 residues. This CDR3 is CASSLGWGHYGYTF. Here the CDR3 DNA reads TGTGCCAGCAGCTTGGGTTGGGGGCACTATGGCTACACCTTC. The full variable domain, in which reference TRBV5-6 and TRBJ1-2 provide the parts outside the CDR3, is DAGVTQSPTHLIKTRGQQVTLRCSPKSGHDTVSWYQQALGQGPQFIFQYYEEEERQRGNFPDRFSGHQFPNYSSELNVNALLLGDSALYLCASSLGWGHYGYTFGSGTRLTVV.

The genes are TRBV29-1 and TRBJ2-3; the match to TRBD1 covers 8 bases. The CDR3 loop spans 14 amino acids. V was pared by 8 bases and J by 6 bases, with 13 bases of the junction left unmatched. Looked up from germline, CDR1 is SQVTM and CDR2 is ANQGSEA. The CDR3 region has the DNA TGCAGCTCCTCAGAACAGGGGGTTTATGATACGCAGTATTTT. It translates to CSSSEQGVYDTQYF.

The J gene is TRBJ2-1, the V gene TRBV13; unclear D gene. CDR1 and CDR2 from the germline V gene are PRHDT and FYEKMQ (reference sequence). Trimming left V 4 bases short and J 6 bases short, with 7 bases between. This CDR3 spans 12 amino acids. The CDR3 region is CASSYPGNEQFF. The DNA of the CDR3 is TGTGCCAGCAGCTACCCGGGCAATGAGCAGTTCTTC.

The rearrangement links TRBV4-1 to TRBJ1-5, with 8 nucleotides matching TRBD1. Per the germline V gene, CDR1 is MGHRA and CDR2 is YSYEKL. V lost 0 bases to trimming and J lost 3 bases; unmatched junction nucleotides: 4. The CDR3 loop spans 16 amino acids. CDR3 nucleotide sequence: TGCGCCAGCAGCCAAGAGGACAGGGCGAACAATCAGCCCCAGCATTTT. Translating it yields CASSQEDRANNQPQHF.

CDR3: CASTLGGRPQPQHF. In DNA form, the CDR3 reads TGTGCCAGCACCCTAGGGGGCCGGCCTCAGCCCCAGCATTTT. The rearrangement uses TRBV28 and TRBJ1-5, with TRBD1 matching 7 bases. The germline CDR1 and CDR2 sequences are MDHEN and SYDVKM. This CDR3 contains 14 residues. V shed 7 bases, J shed 6 bases, and the junction held 9 bases outside the gene matches.

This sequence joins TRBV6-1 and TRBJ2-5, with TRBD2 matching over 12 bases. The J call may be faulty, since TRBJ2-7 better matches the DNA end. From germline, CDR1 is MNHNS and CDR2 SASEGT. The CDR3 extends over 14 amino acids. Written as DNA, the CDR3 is TGTGCCAGCAGTGGGGGACTAGCGGGCTACGAGCAGTACTTC. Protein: CASSGGLAGYEQYF.

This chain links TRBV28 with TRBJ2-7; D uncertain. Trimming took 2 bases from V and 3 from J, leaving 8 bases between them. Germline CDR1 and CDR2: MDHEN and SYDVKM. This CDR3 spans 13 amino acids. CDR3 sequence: CASSLNGGYEQYF. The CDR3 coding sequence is TGTGCCAGCAGTTTAAACGGCGGCTACGAGCAGTACTTC.

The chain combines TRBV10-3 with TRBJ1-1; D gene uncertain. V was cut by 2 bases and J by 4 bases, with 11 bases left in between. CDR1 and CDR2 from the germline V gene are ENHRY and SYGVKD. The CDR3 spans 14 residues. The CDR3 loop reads CAISEEEVATEAFF. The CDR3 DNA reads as TGTGCCATCAGTGAGGAGGAGGTGGCCACTGAAGCTTTCTTT.

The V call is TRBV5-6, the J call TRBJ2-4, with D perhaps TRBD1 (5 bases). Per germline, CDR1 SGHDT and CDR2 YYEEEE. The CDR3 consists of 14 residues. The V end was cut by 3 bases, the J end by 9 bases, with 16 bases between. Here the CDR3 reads CASSSIGVGAIQYF. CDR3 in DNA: TGTGCCAGCAGCTCTATAGGGGTAGGGGCCATTCAGTACTTC.

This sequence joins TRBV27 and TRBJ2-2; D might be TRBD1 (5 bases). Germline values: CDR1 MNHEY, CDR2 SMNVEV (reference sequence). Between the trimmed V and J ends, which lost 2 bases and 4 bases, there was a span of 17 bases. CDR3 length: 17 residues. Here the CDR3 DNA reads TGTGCCAGCAGTTTAAGGGGAAGGAGTGTGGGCACCGGGGAGCTGTTTTTT. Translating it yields CASSLRGRSVGTGELFF.